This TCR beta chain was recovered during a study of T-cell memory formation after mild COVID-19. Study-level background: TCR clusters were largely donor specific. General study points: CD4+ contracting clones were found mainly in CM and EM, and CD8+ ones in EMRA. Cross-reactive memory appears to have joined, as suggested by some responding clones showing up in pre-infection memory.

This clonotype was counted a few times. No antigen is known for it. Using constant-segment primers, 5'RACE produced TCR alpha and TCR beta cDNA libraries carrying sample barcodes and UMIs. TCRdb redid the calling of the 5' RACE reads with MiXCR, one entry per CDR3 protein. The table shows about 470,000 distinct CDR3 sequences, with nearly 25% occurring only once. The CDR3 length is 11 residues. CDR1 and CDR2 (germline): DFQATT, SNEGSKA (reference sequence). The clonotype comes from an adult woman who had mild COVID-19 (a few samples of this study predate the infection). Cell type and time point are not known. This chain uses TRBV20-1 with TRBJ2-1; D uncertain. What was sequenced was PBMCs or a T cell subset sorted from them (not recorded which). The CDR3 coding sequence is TGCAGCCTGAGCTACCCCGATGAGCAGTTCTTC. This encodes CSLSYPDEQFF.